Listed here are 10 T cell receptor beta chains from one sample, sequenced in a study of tumor-infiltrating lymphocytes in glioblastoma multiforme (TCRdb year 2017). The sequencer listed for this sample is Illumina HiSeq 2500. A modified ARM-PCR protocol with multiple V-beta primers and a C-beta primer was used to build TCRB libraries from RNA via three nested multiplex PCR rounds. TCRdb's own reprocessing of the public reads used fastp at Q25 and MiXCR and kept productive beta chains. Rows matching on CDR3 protein sequence are summarized as one entry with the most common DNA and genes. This sample holds 8,000 to 10,000 distinct CDR3 sequences; less than 80% were observed only once. Of the sample, roughly 50% is held by the ten largest clones. The sequenced sample was brain tumor tissue. The receptor source for this set is a male donor with glioblastoma.

This chain links TRBV11-3 with TRBJ2-2, with D possibly TRBD2 on 6 matching bases. Between the trimmed V and J ends, which lost 4 bases and 3 bases, there was a span of 15 bases. Germline loops: CDR1 SGHNT, CDR2 YENEEA. There are 16 residues in the CDR3. The CDR3 DNA reads as TGTGCCAGCAGCTCACCCTCTGGGGGGTACACCGGGGAGCTGTTTTTT. Translating gives CASSSPSGGYTGELFF.

Points on this clonotype: The conserved final phenylalanine or tryptophan is absent from the CDR3, which likely points to a read error. No DNA is shown, since the ends of the CDR3 on it are uncertain; the CDR3 is the one TCRdb lists. This chain joins TRBV5-4 and TRBJ2-1; whether TRBD2, the table's D call, matches the DNA was not checked. The CDR3 numbers 16 amino acids, ends counted. CDR1 is SGHNT and CDR2 is YYREEE in the germline V gene (reference sequence). CDR3 sequence: CASSTRTSGRAGEQSL.

The chain carries TRBV21-1 and TRBJ2-3; the DNA was not used to check the table's D call, TRBD1. TRBV21-1 is deemed a pseudogene. The CDR3 runs 19 residues. Written as DNA, the CDR3 is TGTGCCAGCAGCCATACCGGGACATCCCGCTTCCATATCACAGATACGCAGTATTTT. Amino acids: CASSHTGTSRFHITDTQYF.

About this clonotype: A read error may explain this, as a much larger clone is one base away. The gene calls are TRBV10-2 and TRBJ2-7; TRBD2 matches 13 bases. The CDR3 has 17 residues. J lost 0 bases, V lost 6 bases, and 8 bases had no gene match. The germline V gene encodes CDR1 WSHSY and CDR2 SAAADI. The CDR3 DNA reads as TGCGCCAGCAGCAAACTAGCGGGAGGGCTAGCCTCCTACGAGCAGTACTTC. Translation gives CASSKLAGGLASYEQYF.

The CDR3 sequence is CASSYVGNNEQFF. The DNA for the CDR3 is TGTGCCAGCAGCTACGTGGGGAACAATGAGCAGTTCTTC. J is TRBJ2-1 and V is TRBV11-3; the D is unclear. Trimming took 4 bases from V and 5 from J, leaving 9 bases between them. Germline V lookup: CDR1 SGHNT, CDR2 YENEEA. This CDR3 has 13 amino acids.

Notes on this clonotype: This clone may be a read error of a much larger clone one base away. J is TRBJ1-2 and V is TRBV11-3; unclear D gene. Germline V gene lookup returns CDR1 SGHNT and CDR2 YENEEA. The CDR3 covers 12 residues. Trimming left V 4 bases short and J 4 bases short, with 7 bases between. DNA of the CDR3: TGTGCCAGCAGCTCCCCAAGCTATGGCTACACCTTC. Translation: CASSSPSYGYTF.

Concerning this clonotype: This clone may be a read error of a much larger clone one base away. This CDR3 fails to terminate in the conserved phenylalanine or tryptophan, so it likely reflects a read error. The CDR3 sequence is CASNEAGEGEQFS. CDR3 sequence (DNA): TGTGCCAGCAATGAAGCGGGAGAGGGTGAGCAGTTCTCC. The chain uses TRBV7-9 and TRBJ2-1, with TRBD2 matching 8 bases. J lost 9 bases, V lost 7 bases, and 8 bases had no gene match. Per the germline V gene, CDR1 is SEHNR and CDR2 is FQNEAQ (reference sequence). The CDR3 has 13 residues.

The chain combines TRBV5-1 with TRBJ2-1, with TRBD2 matching 7 bases. J gave up 4 bases and V 3 bases, and 7 bases lay outside the gene matches. This CDR3 comprises 15 residues. Germline CDR1 and CDR2: SGHRS and YFSETQ. CDR3 protein: CASSSYWDYYNEQFF. The CDR3 coding sequence is TGCGCCAGCAGCTCGTACTGGGACTATTACAATGAGCAGTTCTTC.

The chain recombines TRBV2 with TRBJ1-2; TRBD1 aligns across 8 bases. V lost 4 bases to trimming and J lost 3 bases; unmatched junction nucleotides: 4. The CDR3 has 14 amino acids. Germline-derived CDR1 and CDR2 are SNHLY and FYNNEI. CDR3 residues: CASSGSGQDYGYTF. Written as DNA, the CDR3 is TGTGCCAGCAGTGGATCGGGACAGGACTATGGCTACACCTTC.

A remark on this clonotype: Germline and junction disagree at one end, which may indicate a read error. The rearrangement joins TRBV20-1 to TRBJ2-1; D not resolved. The CDR3 is made up of 15 amino acids. Germline V gene lookup returns CDR1 DFQATT and CDR2 SNEGSKA (reference sequence). The CDR3 DNA sequence: TGCAGTGCTAGAACCCTCGAGTCGTCCTGCAATGAGCAGTTCTTC. Protein sequence: CSARTLESSCNEQFF.